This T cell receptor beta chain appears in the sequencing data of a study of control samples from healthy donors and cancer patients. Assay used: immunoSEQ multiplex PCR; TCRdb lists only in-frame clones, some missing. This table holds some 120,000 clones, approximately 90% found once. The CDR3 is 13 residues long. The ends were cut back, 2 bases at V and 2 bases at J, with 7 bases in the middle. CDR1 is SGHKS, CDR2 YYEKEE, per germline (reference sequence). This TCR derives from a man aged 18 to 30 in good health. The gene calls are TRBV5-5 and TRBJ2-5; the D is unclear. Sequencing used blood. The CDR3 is CASSFRRQETQYF. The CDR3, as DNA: TGTGCCAGCAGCTTCCGACGACAAGAGACCCAGTACTTC.